The present entry profiles one TCR beta chain with its context. Its antigen is not known. TCRdb re-called the multiplex PCR reads through MiXCR, storing one row per CDR3 protein. The sample carries about 180,000 distinct CDR3 sequences, roughly a third recorded once. Samples came from axillary lymph nodes draining the breast cancer. The sample comes from a study of breast tumors, draining lymph nodes, adjacent tissues. Study-wide results and limits: Compared with basal-like, luminal-like tumors shared significantly more repertoire with nontumor tissue. Tumors had less TCR diversity than lymph nodes, more than nontumor tissue. Most tumor T cells seemingly derive from lymph node, then expand in tumor.

The sample taken for sequencing was axillary lymph node tissue. The TCR was taken from a female donor with breast cancer. Some clones in this sample may be carry-over from other donors' samples.

CDR3 nucleotides: TGTGCCACCGGCAGCGCCTCTGGGGCCAACGTCCTGACTTTC. It is translated as CATGSASGANVLTF. This chain uses TRBV24-1 with TRBJ2-6; D unresolved. Deletions cut 9 bases from V and 0 bases from J, with 8 bases between. Germline V gene data show CDR1 as KGHDR and CDR2 as SFDVKD. CDR3 size: 14 residues.